This TCR beta chain was recorded in a study of T-cell memory formation after mild COVID-19 (dated by TCRdb to the early 2020s). In the study overall: TCR sequence clusters from the two donors were found to be largely donor specific. T-cell clones expanding and contracting after mild COVID-19 in two donors were tracked by longitudinal TCRalpha and TCRbeta repertoire sequencing. Two young, previously healthy adult volunteers, one female and one male, were included in the cohort. Overall study outcomes, separate from this receptor: Some responding clones were found in pre-infection memory, which suggests that pre-existing cross-reactive memory T cells took part in the SARS-CoV-2 response. Contracting CD4+ clones were found mainly in CM and EM memory subsets, while CD8+ clones were enriched in EMRA. SARS-CoV-2 specificity of the second-wave clones peaking on day 37 was not confirmed. From day 15 to 85, contracting clones showed balanced CD4/CD8 phenotypes, whereas a second wave of clones that expanded from day 15 to 37 leaned towards CD4+. The study covered only a couple of mild cases, and larger cohorts including severe cases with pre-infection samples were considered necessary.

TCRdb lists the instrument as Illumina NovaSeq 6000. TCRalpha and TCRbeta cDNA libraries were constructed by 5'RACE with constant-segment primers, with sample barcodes and unique molecular identifiers being introduced. Trizol reagent was used to extract RNA from every sample. Libraries were amplified in two PCR steps, with a second sample barcode and Illumina TruSeq adapters added in the second step. The libraries were sequenced on an Illumina NovaSeq using 2 x 150 bp paired-end reads. The source study handled its data this way. With migec v1.2.7, reads were demultiplexed and then collapsed into UMI-guided consensus sequences. Using mixcr v2.1.11, UMI consensuses were aligned to TRA and TRB V and J templates and then assembled into clonotypes. Clonotypes were classified as expanded or contracted when called significant by both edgeR and NoisET, with noise models trained on biological replicates. For edgeR calls, the thresholds were a false discovery rate-adjusted p below 0.01 and a log2 fold-change of 1. As an exploratory analysis of dynamics, PCA with hierarchical clustering was applied to max-normalized trajectories of the 1000 most abundant clonotypes. The CD4 or CD8 phenotype of responding clones was assigned using the separately sequenced CD4+ and CD8+ repertoires. Starting from the raw public reads, TCRdb applied fastp trimming at Q25, assembled clones with MiXCR and retained in-frame beta chains. Merged by CDR3 protein, the rows form single entries marked with the most common genes and DNA. Clone size and V and J calls follow TCRdb, not the original study. The sample table lists 150,000 to 200,000 distinct CDR3 sequences, under 15% of them with a count of one. Of the sample, roughly 3.4% falls within the top ten clones.

Trimmed from V: 3 bases; trimmed from J: 3 bases; junction bases lacking a gene match: 5. The CDR3 runs 14 residues from the cysteine to the phenylalanine. Only CDR3 DNA remains: 42 bases, in frame from the first base. The germline V gene (reference sequence) specifies DFQATT as CDR1 and SNEGSKA as CDR2. PBMCs were isolated by Ficoll-Paque density gradient centrifugation. Points on this clonotype: This clone's antigen is unknown. Base qualities are missing; no much larger clone stands one base away.

This receptor was obtained from a man between 18 and 35 years old who had mild COVID-19 (a few samples of this study predate the infection). The sample titles of this study are shuffled in the database, so cell type and time point are left out; the donor was told from shared clones. The sample comprised PBMCs or a T cell subset sorted from them (not recorded which). The sequence links TRBV20-1 to TRBJ1-3, and 7 junctional nucleotides match TRBD1. The CDR3 has the sequence CSASWDSLGNTIYF. The DNA reads TGCAGTGCTAGTTGGGACAGTCTTGGAAACACCATATATTTT.